Following are 13 T cell receptor beta chains from one sample sequenced in a study of regulatory T cells in long-lasting Graves disease. Time point specified: newly diagnosed GD, antithyroid drugs for less than 3 months. PBMCs provided the RNA from which the TCR library was made. Researchers made TCR beta libraries by using iRepertoire HTBI primers and running Arm-PCR on CDR3 regions. MiXCR, applied by TCRdb to the multiplex PCR reads, yields one record per CDR3 protein. The sample yields under 300,000 distinct CDR3 sequences, around 20% seen once. This specimen was peripheral blood mononuclear cells (PBMCs), taken at new diagnosis, from a patient treated with antithyroid drugs. The receptors come from a female donor with Graves disease.

This sequence joins TRBV19 and TRBJ1-1, with 8 bases fitting TRBD1. Losses at the gene ends were 6 bases for V and 4 bases for J; bases not matched to a gene: 16. In germline, CDR1 is LNHDA, CDR2 SQIVND (reference sequence). The CDR3 spans 17 residues. The CDR3 protein is CASRTGTGRGGFTEAFF. The CDR3 DNA is TGTGCCAGTAGAACCGGGACAGGACGCGGCGGTTTCACTGAAGCTTTCTTT.

This clonotype occurred many times. The chain recombines TRBV2 with TRBJ1-4; 8 bases map to TRBD1. Trimming at V came to 7 bases and at J to 7 bases, leaving 11 bases not matched to a gene. CDR3 length: 15 amino acids. Germline CDR1 is SNHLY and CDR2 is FYNNEI. CDR3 bases: TGTGCCAGCACCCGCAATCAGGGGGCAAGTGAAAAACTGTTTTTT. This gives the protein CASTRNQGASEKLFF.

Note on this clonotype: A far larger clone differs by one base, so this is likely a read error. This chain's CDR3 is CASRLTRYNEQYF. The CDR3 DNA follows: TGTGCCAGCAGATTGACTAGGTACAATGAGCAGTACTTC. The gene calls are TRBV7-8 and TRBJ2-7, with D possibly TRBD2 on 6 matching bases. Germline CDR1 SGHVS, CDR2 FQNEAQ. CDR3 length equals 13 residues. V was cut by 6 bases and J by 7 bases, with 16 bases left in between.

This clonotype occurred many times. The chain joins TRBV14 to TRBJ2-1, with TRBD2 identical over 8 bases. The ends lost 5 bases at V and 9 bases at J; junction bases unmatched: 9. The CDR3 contains 14 residues. The V gene's germline CDR1 is SGHDN and CDR2 FVKESK. Here the CDR3 reads CASSTPGLGGEQFF. CDR3 nucleotide sequence: TGTGCCAGCAGCACCCCGGGACTAGGGGGTGAGCAGTTCTTC.

This clonotype was counted a single time. This chain links TRBV7-2 with TRBJ2-3, with TRBD2 identical over 11 bases. Germline CDR1 and CDR2: SGHTA and FQGNSA. The CDR3 totals 15 residues. Losses at the gene ends were 5 bases for V and 6 bases for J; bases not matched to a gene: 7. As DNA, the CDR3 is TGTGCCAGCAGCATTAGCGGGGGGGCCGGGGATACGCAGTATTTT. Its protein is CASSISGGAGDTQYF.

This clonotype was seen at least ten times. The chain combines TRBV20-1 with TRBJ1-4, with 7 nucleotides matching TRBD1. Germline trimming cut 6 bases from V and 11 bases from J; bases unmatched to any gene: 6. Germline V gives CDR1 DFQATT, CDR2 SNEGSKA (reference sequence). This CDR3 is 11 amino acids long. CDR3: CSALDRAKLFF. CDR3 nucleotides: TGCAGTGCACTCGACAGGGCGAAACTGTTTTTT.

This clonotype came up a few times. The chain is built from TRBV24-1 and TRBJ2-7; D call uncertain. This CDR3 spans 16 amino acids. CDR1 is KGHDR, CDR2 SFDVKD, per germline. Trimming pared 4 bases from V and 3 bases from J, leaving 18 bases between. CDR3 residues: CATSDNVGPLGYEQYF. CDR3 bases: TGTGCCACCAGTGACAATGTAGGACCCCTCGGCTACGAGCAGTACTTC.

This chain links TRBV28 with TRBJ2-1, with 8 bases lining up with TRBD1. The CDR3 length is 15 residues. Trimming removed 2 bases from V and 7 bases from J; junction bases left unmatched: 7. The germline CDR1 and CDR2 sequences are MDHEN and SYDVKM. The CDR3 bases are TGTGCCAGCAGTTTAACAGGGGGGCGGTCGAATGAGCAGTTCTTC. It codes for CASSLTGGRSNEQFF.

This clonotype has ten or more counts. V is TRBV12-3 or TRBV12-4 and J is TRBJ2-7; 16 bases align to TRBD2. Unmatched junction bases numbered 4, after V lost 4 bases and J lost 4 bases. There are 16 residues in the CDR3. The CDR3 DNA reads TGTGCCAGCAGTTCGCCGGGACTAGCGGGAGGGTACGAGCAGTACTTC. This encodes CASSSPGLAGGYEQYF.

Comment on this clonotype: This likely stems from a read error, as it lies one base from a far larger clone. The gene calls are TRBV6-1 and TRBJ2-4, with TRBD2 identical over 13 bases. Germline lookup yields CDR1 MNHNS and CDR2 SASEGT. The CDR3 consists of 17 residues. Losses at the gene ends were 10 bases for V and 13 bases for J; bases not matched to a gene: 22. The CDR3 coding sequence is TGTGCCACCTACGGGACTAGCGGGATTCTAGCCTACAATGAGCAGTACTTC. Amino acids: CATYGTSGILAYNEQYF.

This clonotype was observed many times. CDR3 in amino acids: CASIKRGGSNVNTEAFF. CDR3 coding DNA: TGTGCCAGCATCAAAAGGGGCGGCTCGAATGTGAACACTGAAGCTTTCTTT. The rearrangement uses TRBV12-3 or TRBV12-4 and TRBJ1-1; maybe TRBD1 (5 bases). The CDR3 is 17 amino acids. Trimming removed 7 bases at V and 0 bases at J, with 21 bases between.

This clonotype was seen many times. The V call is TRBV11-2, the J call TRBJ1-2; 8 bases are a match to TRBD1. J was trimmed by 8 bases and V by 5 bases; bases with no gene match: 4. Germline loops: CDR1 SGHAT, CDR2 FQNNGV. The CDR3 spans 12 residues. The CDR3 loop reads CASSTSGGGYTF. CDR3 in DNA: TGTGCCAGCAGCACTTCAGGGGGCGGCTACACCTTC.

This clonotype has ten or more counts. The V call is TRBV13, the J call TRBJ2-7; 10 nucleotides agree with TRBD1. The CDR3 loop spans 12 amino acids. Germline V gene data show CDR1 as PRHDT and CDR2 as FYEKMQ (reference sequence). Trimming removed 10 bases from V and 4 bases from J; junction bases left unmatched: 4. The CDR3 DNA follows: TGTGCCATCCCGGGACAGGGGTACGAGCAGTACTTC. Translation gives CAIPGQGYEQYF.